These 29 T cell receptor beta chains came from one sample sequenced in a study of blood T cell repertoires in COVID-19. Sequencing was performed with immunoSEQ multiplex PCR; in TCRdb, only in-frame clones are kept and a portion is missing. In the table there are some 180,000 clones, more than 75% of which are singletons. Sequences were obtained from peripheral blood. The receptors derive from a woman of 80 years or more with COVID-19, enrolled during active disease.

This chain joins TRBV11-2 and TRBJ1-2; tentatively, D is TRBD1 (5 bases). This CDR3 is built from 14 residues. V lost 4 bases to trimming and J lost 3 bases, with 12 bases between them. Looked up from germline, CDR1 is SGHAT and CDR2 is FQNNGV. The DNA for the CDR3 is TGTGCCAGCAGCTCCTCGACAGACTACTATGGCTACACCTTC. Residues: CASSSSTDYYGYTF.

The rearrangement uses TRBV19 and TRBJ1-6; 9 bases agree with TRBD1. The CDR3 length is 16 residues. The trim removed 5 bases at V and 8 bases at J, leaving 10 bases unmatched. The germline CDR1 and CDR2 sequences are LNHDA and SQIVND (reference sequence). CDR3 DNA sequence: TGTGCCAGTAGTCCAACCGGGACAGGGATGGATTCACCCCTCCACTTT. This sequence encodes CASSPTGTGMDSPLHF.

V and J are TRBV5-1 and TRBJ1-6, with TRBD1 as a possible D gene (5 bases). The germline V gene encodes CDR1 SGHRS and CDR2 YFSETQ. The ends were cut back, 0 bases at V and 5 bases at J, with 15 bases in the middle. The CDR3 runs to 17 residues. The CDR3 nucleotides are TGCGCCAGCAGCTTGGCAGCCGGACAAGCAAATAATTCACCCCTCCACTTT. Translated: CASSLAAGQANNSPLHF. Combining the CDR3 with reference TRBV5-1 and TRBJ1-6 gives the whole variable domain KAGVTQTPRYLIKTRGQQVTLSCSPISGHRSVSWYQQTPGQGLQFLFEYFSETQRNKGNFPGRFSGRQFSNSRSEMNVSTLELGDSALYLCASSLAAGQANNSPLHFGNGTRLTVT.

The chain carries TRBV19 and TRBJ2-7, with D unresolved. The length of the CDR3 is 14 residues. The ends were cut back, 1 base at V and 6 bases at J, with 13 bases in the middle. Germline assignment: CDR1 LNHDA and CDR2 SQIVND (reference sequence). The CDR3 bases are TGTGCCAGTAGTATAGGCGGAATAACTGGCGAGCAGTACTTC. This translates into CASSIGGITGEQYF. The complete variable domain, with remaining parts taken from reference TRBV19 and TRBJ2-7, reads DGGITQSPKYLFRKEGQNVTLSCEQNLNHDAMYWYRQDPGQGLRLIYYSQIVNDFQKGDIAEGYSVSREKKESFPLTVTSAQKNPTAFYLCASSIGGITGEQYFGPGTRLTVT.

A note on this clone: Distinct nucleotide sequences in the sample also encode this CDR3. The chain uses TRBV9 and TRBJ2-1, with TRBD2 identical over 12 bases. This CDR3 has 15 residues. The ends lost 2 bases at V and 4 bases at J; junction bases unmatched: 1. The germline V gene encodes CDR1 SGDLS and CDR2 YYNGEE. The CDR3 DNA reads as TGTGCCAGCAGCGTTGGACTAGCGGGATACAATGAGCAGTTCTTC. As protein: CASSVGLAGYNEQFF.

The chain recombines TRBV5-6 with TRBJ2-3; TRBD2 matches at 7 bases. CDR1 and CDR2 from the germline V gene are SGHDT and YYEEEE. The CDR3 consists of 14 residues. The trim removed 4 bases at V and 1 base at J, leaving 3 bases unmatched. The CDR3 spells CASSVTSGTDTQYF. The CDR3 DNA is TGTGCCAGCAGCGTCACTAGCGGCACAGATACGCAGTATTTT.

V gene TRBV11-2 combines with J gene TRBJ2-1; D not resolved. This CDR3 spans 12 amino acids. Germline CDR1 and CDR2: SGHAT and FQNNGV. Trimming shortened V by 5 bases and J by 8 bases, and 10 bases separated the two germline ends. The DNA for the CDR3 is TGTGCCAGCAGCCGGAGTACCGATGAGCAGTTCTTC. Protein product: CASSRSTDEQFF.

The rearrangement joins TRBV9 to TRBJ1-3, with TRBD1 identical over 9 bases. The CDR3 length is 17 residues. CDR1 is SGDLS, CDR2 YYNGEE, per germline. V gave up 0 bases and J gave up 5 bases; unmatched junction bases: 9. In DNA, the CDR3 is TGTGCCAGCAGCGTAGAACCGACAGGGGGTAGTAGAAACACCATATATTTT. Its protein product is CASSVEPTGGSRNTIYF.

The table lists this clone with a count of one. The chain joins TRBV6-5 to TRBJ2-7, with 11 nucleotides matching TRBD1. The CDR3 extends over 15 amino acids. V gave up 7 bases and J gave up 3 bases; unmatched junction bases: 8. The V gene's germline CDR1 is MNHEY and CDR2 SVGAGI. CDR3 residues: CASILGTGGNYEQYF. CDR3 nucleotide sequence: TGTGCCAGCATTCTCGGGACAGGGGGTAACTACGAGCAGTACTTC.

This CDR3 reads CATGFNEKLFF. CDR3 DNA sequence: TGTGCCACCGGGTTTAATGAAAAACTGTTTTTT. The chain combines TRBV6-5 with TRBJ1-4; D call uncertain. Trimming stripped 10 bases from V and 4 bases from J, with 7 bases between. CDR1 is MNHEY, CDR2 SVGAGI, per germline. The CDR3 totals 11 residues.

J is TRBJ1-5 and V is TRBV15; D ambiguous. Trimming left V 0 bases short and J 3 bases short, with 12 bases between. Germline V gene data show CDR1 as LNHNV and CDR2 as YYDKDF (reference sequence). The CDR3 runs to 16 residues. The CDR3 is CATSRDIGLINQPQHF. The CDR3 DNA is TGTGCCACCAGCAGAGATATTGGCCTGATCAATCAGCCCCAGCATTTT.

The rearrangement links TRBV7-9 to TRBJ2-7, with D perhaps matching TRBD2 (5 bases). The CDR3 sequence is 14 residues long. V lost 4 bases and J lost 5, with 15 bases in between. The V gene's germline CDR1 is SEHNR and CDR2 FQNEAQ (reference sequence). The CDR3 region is CASSYDMLGDEQYF. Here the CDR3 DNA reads TGTGCCAGCAGCTACGACATGTTGGGAGACGAGCAGTACTTC.

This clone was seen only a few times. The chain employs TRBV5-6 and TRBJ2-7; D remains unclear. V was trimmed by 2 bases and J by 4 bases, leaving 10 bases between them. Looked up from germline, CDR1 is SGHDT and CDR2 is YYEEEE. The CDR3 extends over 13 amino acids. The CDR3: CASSFGLVYEQYF. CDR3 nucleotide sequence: TGTGCCAGCAGCTTTGGCCTAGTGTACGAGCAGTACTTC.

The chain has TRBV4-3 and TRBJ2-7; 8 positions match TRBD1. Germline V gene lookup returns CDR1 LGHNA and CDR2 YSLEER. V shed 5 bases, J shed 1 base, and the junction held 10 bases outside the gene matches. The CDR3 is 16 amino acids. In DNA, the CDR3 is TGCGCCAGCAGCGGAAGCCCTCAGGGGGCTTCCTACGAGCAGTACTTC. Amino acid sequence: CASSGSPQGASYEQYF.

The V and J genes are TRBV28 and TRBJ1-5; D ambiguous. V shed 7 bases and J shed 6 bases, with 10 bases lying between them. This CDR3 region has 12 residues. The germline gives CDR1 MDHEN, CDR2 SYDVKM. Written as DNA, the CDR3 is TGTGCCAGCACCCTGGCCCCTCAGCCCCAGCATTTT. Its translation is CASTLAPQPQHF. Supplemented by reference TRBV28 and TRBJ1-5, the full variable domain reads DVKVTQSSRYLVKRTGEKVFLECVQDMDHENMFWYRQDPGLGLRLIYFSYDVKMKEKGDIPEGYSVSREKKERFSLILESASTNQTSMYLCASTLAPQPQHFGDGTRLSIL.

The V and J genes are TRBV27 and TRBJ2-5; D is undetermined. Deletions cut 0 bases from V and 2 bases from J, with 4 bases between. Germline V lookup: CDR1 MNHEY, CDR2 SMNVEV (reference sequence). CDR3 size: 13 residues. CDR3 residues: CASSLSEQETQYF. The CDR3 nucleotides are TGTGCCAGCAGTTTATCAGAGCAAGAGACCCAGTACTTC.

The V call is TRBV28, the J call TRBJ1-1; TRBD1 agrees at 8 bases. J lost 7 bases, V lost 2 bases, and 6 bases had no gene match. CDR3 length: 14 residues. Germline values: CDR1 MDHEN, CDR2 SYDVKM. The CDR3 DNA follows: TGTGCCAGCAGTTTACCGCCTGGACAGGGTGAAGCTTTCTTT. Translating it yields CASSLPPGQGEAFF.

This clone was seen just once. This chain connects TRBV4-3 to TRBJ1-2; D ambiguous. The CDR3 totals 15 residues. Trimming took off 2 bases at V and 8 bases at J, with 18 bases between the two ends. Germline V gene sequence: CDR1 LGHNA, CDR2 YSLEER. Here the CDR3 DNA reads TGCGCCAGCAGCCAATTTAACGGGAATATACTAGGCTACACCTTC. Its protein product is CASSQFNGNILGYTF.

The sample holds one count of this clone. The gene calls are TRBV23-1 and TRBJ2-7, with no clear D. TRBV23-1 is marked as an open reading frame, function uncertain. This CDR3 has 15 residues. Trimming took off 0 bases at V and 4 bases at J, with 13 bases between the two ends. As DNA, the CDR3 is TGCGCCAGCAGTCAATCCCGCAGGTGGAAATACGAGCAGTACTTC. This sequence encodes CASSQSRRWKYEQYF.

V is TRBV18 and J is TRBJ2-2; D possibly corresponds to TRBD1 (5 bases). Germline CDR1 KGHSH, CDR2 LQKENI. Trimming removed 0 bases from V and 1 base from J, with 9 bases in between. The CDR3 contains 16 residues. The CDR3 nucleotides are TGTGCCAGCTCACCACCGAAAGGACAGAACACCGGGGAGCTGTTTTTT. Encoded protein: CASSPPKGQNTGELFF.

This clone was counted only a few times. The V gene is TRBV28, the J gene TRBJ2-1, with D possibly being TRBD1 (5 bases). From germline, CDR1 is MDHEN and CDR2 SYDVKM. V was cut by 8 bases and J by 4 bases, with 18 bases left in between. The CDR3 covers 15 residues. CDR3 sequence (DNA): TGTGCCAGCTCCAAGAATTTTAGGGGATACAATGAGCAGTTCTTC. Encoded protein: CASSKNFRGYNEQFF.

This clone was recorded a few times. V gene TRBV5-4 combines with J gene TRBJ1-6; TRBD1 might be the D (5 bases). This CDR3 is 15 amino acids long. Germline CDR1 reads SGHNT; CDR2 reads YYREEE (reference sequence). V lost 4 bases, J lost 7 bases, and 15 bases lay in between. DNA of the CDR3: TGTGCCAGCAGCAACCAGGGCGGGGACAATTCACCCCTCCACTTT. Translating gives CASSNQGGDNSPLHF.

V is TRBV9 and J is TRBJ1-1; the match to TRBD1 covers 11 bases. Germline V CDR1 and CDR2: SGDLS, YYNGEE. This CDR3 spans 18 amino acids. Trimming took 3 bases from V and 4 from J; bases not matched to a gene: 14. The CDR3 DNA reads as TGTGCCAGCAGCGCCCTAGGGACAGGGGGTAGTCTTGGCACTGAAGCTTTCTTT. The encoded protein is CASSALGTGGSLGTEAFF.

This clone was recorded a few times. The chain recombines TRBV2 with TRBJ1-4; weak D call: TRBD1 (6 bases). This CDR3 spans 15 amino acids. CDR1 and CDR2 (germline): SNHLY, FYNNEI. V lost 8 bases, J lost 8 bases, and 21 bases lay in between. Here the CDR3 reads CASAPLQGGQEKLFF. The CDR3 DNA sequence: TGTGCCAGCGCCCCCTTACAGGGTGGGCAGGAAAAACTGTTTTTT. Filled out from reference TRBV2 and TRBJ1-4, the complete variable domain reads EPEVTQTPSHQVTQMGQEVILRCVPISNHLYFYWYRQILGQKVEFLVSFYNNEISEKSEIFDDQFSVERPDGSNFTLKIRSTKLEDSAMYFCASAPLQGGQEKLFFGSGTQLSVL.

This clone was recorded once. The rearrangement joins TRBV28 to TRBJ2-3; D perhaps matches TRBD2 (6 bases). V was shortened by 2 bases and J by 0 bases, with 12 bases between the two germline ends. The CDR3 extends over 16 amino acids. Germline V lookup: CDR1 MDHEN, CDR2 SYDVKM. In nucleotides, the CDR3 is TGTGCCAGCAGTTTAGAAGGCCTAGCGAGCACAGATACGCAGTATTTT. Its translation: CASSLEGLASTDTQYF.

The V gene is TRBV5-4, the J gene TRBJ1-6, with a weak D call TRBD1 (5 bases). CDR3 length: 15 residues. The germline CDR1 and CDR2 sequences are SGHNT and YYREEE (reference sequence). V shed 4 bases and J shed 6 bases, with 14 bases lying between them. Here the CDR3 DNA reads TGTGCCAGCAGCCGGGACGGGGGAGGTAATTCACCCCTCCACTTT. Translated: CASSRDGGGNSPLHF.

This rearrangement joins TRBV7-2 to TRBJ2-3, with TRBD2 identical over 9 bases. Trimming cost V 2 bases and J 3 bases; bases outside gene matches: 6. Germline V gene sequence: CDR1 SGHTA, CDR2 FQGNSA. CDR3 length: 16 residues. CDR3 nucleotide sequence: TGTGCCAGCAGCTTAAGTAGCGGGGGAGGGACAGATACGCAGTATTTT. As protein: CASSLSSGGGTDTQYF.

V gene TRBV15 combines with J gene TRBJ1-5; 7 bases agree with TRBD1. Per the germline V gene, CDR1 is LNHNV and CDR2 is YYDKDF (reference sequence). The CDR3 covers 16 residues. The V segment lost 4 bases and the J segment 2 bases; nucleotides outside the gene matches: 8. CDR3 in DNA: TGTGCCACCAGCAACTTACAGGGGATGGGCAATCAGCCCCAGCATTTT. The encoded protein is CATSNLQGMGNQPQHF.

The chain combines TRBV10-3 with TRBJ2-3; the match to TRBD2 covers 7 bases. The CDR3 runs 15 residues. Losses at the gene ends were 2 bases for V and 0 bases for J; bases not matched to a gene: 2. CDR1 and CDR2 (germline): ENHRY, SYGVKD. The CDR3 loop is CAISEGGGSTDTQYF. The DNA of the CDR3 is TGTGCCATCAGTGAGGGGGGAGGGAGCACAGATACGCAGTATTTT.